The 32 T cell receptor beta chains below all came from one sample that was sequenced in a study of identical twins. TCRdb used MiXCR to reprocess the 5' RACE reads, holding one entry per CDR3 protein. The sample carries some 240,000 distinct CDR3 sequences, roughly 8% recorded once. The same data also contributed to another study, on yellow fever vaccine responses in identical twins.

Sequenced sample: CD8+ T cells sorted from blood. The receptors come from a young woman in good health.

This clonotype has just a few counts. V usage is TRBV5-6 and J usage is TRBJ2-1; 14 positions agree with TRBD2. With 7 bases clipped from V and 6 bases from J, the junction kept 3 bases outside the gene matches. Looked up from germline, CDR1 is SGHDT and CDR2 is YYEEEE. The CDR3 runs 14 residues. Written as DNA, the CDR3 is TGTGCCAGCGGACTAGCGGGGGGCCGCAATGAGCAGTTCTTC. This translates into CASGLAGGRNEQFF.

This clonotype showed up just a few times. The gene calls are TRBV6-5 and TRBJ2-5, with D perhaps matching TRBD1 or TRBD2 (5 bases each). The V gene lost 2 bases and the J gene lost 1 base, with 11 bases spanning the gap. This CDR3 spans 15 amino acids. Germline V gene data show CDR1 as MNHEY and CDR2 as SVGAGI. In DNA, the CDR3 is TGTGCCAGCAGTTACGTCGGGGCTTCCCAAGAGACCCAGTACTTC. Its protein product is CASSYVGASQETQYF.

There are a few counts of this clonotype. This sequence joins TRBV3-1 and TRBJ1-1; D is unresolved. The CDR3 is made up of 13 amino acids. Per germline, CDR1 LGHDT and CDR2 YNNKEL (reference sequence). Between the trimmed V and J ends, which lost 3 bases and 3 bases, there was a span of 8 bases. The CDR3 nucleotides are TGTGCCAGCAGCCATCCTGACTACACTGAAGCTTTCTTT. This gives the protein CASSHPDYTEAFF.

This clonotype was found many times. The chain couples TRBV3-1 to TRBJ1-2; weak D call: TRBD1 (5 bases). This CDR3 has 15 residues. Looked up from germline, CDR1 is LGHDT and CDR2 is YNNKEL (reference sequence). The germline V and J ends were trimmed by 0 bases and 4 bases, with 12 bases remaining between them. The CDR3 loop is CASSQDGAASYGYTF. The CDR3 DNA follows: TGTGCCAGCAGCCAAGATGGGGCAGCCAGCTATGGCTACACCTTC.

This clonotype came up many times. The V and J genes are TRBV24-1 and TRBJ2-1; a weak D match, TRBD2 (5 bases). Germline CDR1 KGHDR, CDR2 SFDVKD. The CDR3 runs to 14 residues. V was trimmed by 4 bases and J by 8 bases, leaving 14 bases between them. CDR3 residues: CATSEKTRVHEQFF. CDR3 sequence (DNA): TGTGCCACCAGTGAAAAAACTAGAGTCCATGAGCAGTTCTTC.

This clonotype turned up a few times. V usage is TRBV6-5 and J usage is TRBJ2-1, with 9 bases matching TRBD2. From germline, CDR1 is MNHEY and CDR2 SVGAGI. Losses at the gene ends were 0 bases for V and 8 bases for J; bases not matched to a gene: 14. The CDR3 covers 18 residues. The CDR3 is CASSYSDPWSSGDDEQFF. In DNA form, the CDR3 reads TGTGCCAGCAGTTACTCGGATCCTTGGTCTAGCGGGGACGATGAGCAGTTCTTC.

This clonotype was observed many times. V gene TRBV29-1 combines with J gene TRBJ2-1, with TRBD2 matching 14 bases. The CDR3 extends over 17 amino acids. Trimming cost V 2 bases and J 8 bases; bases outside gene matches: 11. In germline, CDR1 is SQVTM, CDR2 ANQGSEA. The CDR3 spells CSVERAEGLAGVDEQFF. CDR3 nucleotides: TGCAGCGTTGAACGGGCGGAGGGACTAGCGGGAGTGGATGAGCAGTTCTTC.

This clonotype was recorded at least ten times. V and J are TRBV6-2 or TRBV6-3 and TRBJ1-2; weak D call: TRBD1 (5 bases). Germline V gives CDR1 MNHEY, CDR2 SVGEGT. This CDR3 has 15 amino acids. Trimming took 5 bases from V and 5 from J, leaving 18 bases between them. CDR3 coding DNA: TGTGCCAGCAGTCCCATAGATGAGACAGCTTATGGCTACACCTTC. It yields the protein CASSPIDETAYGYTF.

This clonotype has a handful of counts. V is TRBV7-9 and J is TRBJ1-6, with TRBD1 matching over 7 bases. The CDR3 length is 15 residues. Germline assignment: CDR1 SEHNR and CDR2 FQNEAQ (reference sequence). After removal of 5 bases from V and 5 bases from J, the junction contained 6 bases not matched to a gene. CDR3 sequence: CASSPTGTDNSPLHF. The CDR3 DNA reads TGTGCCAGCAGCCCAACCGGGACAGATAATTCACCCCTCCACTTT.

On this clonotype: Germline and junction disagree at one end, which may indicate a read error. CDR3 protein: CASSWRGAQGWEDTQFF. The CDR3 DNA reads TGTGCCAGCAGCTGGAGGGGGGCGCAGGGGTGGGAAGATACGCAGTTTTTT. J is TRBJ2-3 and V is TRBV7-2, with D perhaps given as TRBD1 or TRBD2 (6 bases each). The germline CDR1 and CDR2 sequences are SGHTA and FQGNSA. The CDR3 runs to 17 residues.

The rearrangement joins TRBV29-1 to TRBJ2-7; the D is unclear. V lost 0 bases, J lost 0 bases, and 9 bases lay in between. Germline V gene sequence: CDR1 SQVTM, CDR2 ANQGSEA. The CDR3 runs 14 residues. The CDR3 DNA follows: TGCAGCGTTGAAGAATCCAGAAGCTCCTACGAGCAGTACTTC. Residues: CSVEESRSSYEQYF.

This clonotype was detected a few times. The chain employs TRBV4-3 and TRBJ2-7; D gene uncertain. The ends were cut back, 2 bases at V and 3 bases at J, with 8 bases in the middle. The CDR3 covers 13 residues. CDR1 LGHNA and CDR2 YSLEER come from the germline V gene. The CDR3 protein is CASSQSPDYEQYF. CDR3 in DNA: TGCGCCAGCAGCCAATCTCCGGACTACGAGCAGTACTTC.

This chain connects TRBV12-3 or TRBV12-4 to TRBJ1-1, with unresolved D. Between the trimmed V and J ends, which lost 6 bases and 5 bases, there was a span of 16 bases. This CDR3 region has 14 residues. CDR3 protein: CASSPVALRTEAFF. CDR3 nucleotide sequence: TGTGCCAGCAGCCCGGTTGCCCTTCGGACTGAAGCTTTCTTT.

With respect to this clonotype: A single base separates this from a much larger clone, so it may be a read error. V is TRBV25-1 and J is TRBJ2-7; 10 bases align to TRBD1. CDR3 length: 13 amino acids. V dropped 5 bases and J dropped 6; count of bases not matched to a gene: 4. CDR1 and CDR2 from the germline V gene are MGHDK and SYGVNS. The CDR3 is CASSRDRGGEQYF. DNA for the CDR3: TGTGCCAGCAGTAGGGACAGGGGAGGCGAGCAGTACTTC.

This clonotype was seen a handful of times. The chain links TRBV7-9 to TRBJ2-1; TRBD1 agrees at 9 bases. Germline V gene lookup returns CDR1 SEHNR and CDR2 FQNEAQ (reference sequence). The CDR3 runs 13 residues. With V trimmed by 5 bases and J by 14 bases, 10 bases remained unmatched. This chain's CDR3 is CASSPPRDREEFF. CDR3 coding DNA: TGTGCCAGCAGCCCCCCACGGGACAGGGAAGAGTTCTTC.

This clonotype turned up a few times. This chain uses TRBV29-1 with TRBJ1-1; no firm D call. The germline V and J ends were trimmed by 3 bases and 3 bases, with 5 bases remaining between them. The CDR3 covers 11 residues. Germline-derived CDR1 and CDR2 are SQVTM and ANQGSEA. CDR3 in amino acids: CSVEDDTEAFF. The CDR3 coding sequence is TGCAGCGTTGAGGACGACACTGAAGCTTTCTTT.

This clonotype occurred a few times. This sequence joins TRBV18 and TRBJ2-5, with a tentative D call TRBD2 (6 bases). Germline lookup yields CDR1 KGHSH and CDR2 LQKENI. Trimming pared 2 bases from V and 2 bases from J, leaving 6 bases between. The CDR3 sequence is 13 residues long. CDR3 DNA: TGTGCCAGCTCACCAGGGAGGCAAGAGACCCAGTACTTC. Translation gives CASSPGRQETQYF.

J is TRBJ2-7 and V is TRBV5-1; 8 bases agree with TRBD1. Germline lookup yields CDR1 SGHRS and CDR2 YFSETQ. This CDR3 comprises 15 residues. The V and J ends lost 4 bases and 2 bases, in that order; junction bases with no gene match: 8. CDR3: CASSGKTGVPYEQYF. The CDR3 nucleotides are TGCGCCAGCAGCGGAAAGACAGGGGTCCCCTACGAGCAGTACTTC.

This clonotype was counted only a few times. The rearrangement uses TRBV20-1 and TRBJ1-4; D perhaps matches TRBD1 (6 bases). CDR3 length equals 14 residues. Germline CDR1 DFQATT, CDR2 SNEGSKA (reference sequence). The CDR3 spells CSVGGLITNEKLFF. Written as DNA, the CDR3 is TGCTCTGTCGGGGGGCTGATAACTAATGAAAAACTGTTTTTT.

The V call is TRBV15, the J call TRBJ2-7, with D perhaps matching TRBD1 (6 bases). The length of the CDR3 is 15 residues. Germline V gene lookup returns CDR1 LNHNV and CDR2 YYDKDF (reference sequence). With 0 bases removed from V and 3 bases from J, the gap between germline ends came to 12 bases. For the CDR3, the DNA is TGTGCCACCAGCAGAGATCAGGGGAGCTTCTACGAGCAGTACTTC. Its translation is CATSRDQGSFYEQYF.

The chain is built from TRBV4-3 and TRBJ1-1; D gene unclear. CDR1 is LGHNA and CDR2 is YSLEER in the germline V gene. CDR3 size: 14 residues. Trimming took 0 bases from V and 1 from J, leaving 6 bases between them. The CDR3 nucleotides read TGCGCCAGCAGCCAAGAGAGGGAGAACACTGAAGCTTTCTTT. Residues: CASSQERENTEAFF.

This clonotype was recorded at least ten times. This chain joins TRBV27 and TRBJ1-1; no clear D. This CDR3 spans 13 amino acids. Trimming shortened V by 3 bases and J by 6 bases, and 11 bases separated the two germline ends. The germline V gene has CDR1 MNHEY and CDR2 SMNVEV (reference sequence). CDR3 in DNA: TGTGCCAGCAGTTTGGTTGAGCGCGCTGAAGCTTTCTTT. It is translated as CASSLVERAEAFF.

This clonotype was detected many times. The V gene is TRBV29-1, the J gene TRBJ2-1; D ambiguous. Germline CDR1 is SQVTM and CDR2 is ANQGSEA. This CDR3 comprises 11 residues. CDR3 region: CKATDYNEQFF. In nucleotides, the CDR3 is TGCAAAGCAACGGATTACAATGAGCAGTTCTTC.

This clonotype was detected a few times. The chain joins TRBV3-1 to TRBJ2-3, with 10 bases aligning to TRBD2. With V trimmed by 2 bases and J by 2 bases, 4 bases remained unmatched. Germline V gene data show CDR1 as LGHDT and CDR2 as YNNKEL (reference sequence). This CDR3 spans 16 amino acids. The CDR3 bases are TGTGCCAGCAGCCAACTAGCGGGGGACCCCACAGATACGCAGTATTTT. It encodes CASSQLAGDPTDTQYF.

J is TRBJ1-3 and V is TRBV5-1; D unresolved. The V gene's germline CDR1 is SGHRS and CDR2 YFSETQ. The germline V and J ends were trimmed by 5 bases and 0 bases, with 18 bases remaining between them. The CDR3 loop spans 17 amino acids. The CDR3 loop is CASSYTDGGVSGNTIYF. The CDR3 DNA reads TGCGCCAGCAGTTATACGGACGGCGGTGTCTCTGGAAACACCATATATTTT.

In its sample, this clonotype was seen many times. The V gene is TRBV4-2, the J gene TRBJ2-1; D ambiguous. The V end lost 4 bases, the J end lost 6 bases, and 13 bases lay between the germline ends. CDR3 length: 14 amino acids. CDR1 and CDR2 (germline): LGHNA, YNFKEQ. Here the CDR3 DNA reads TGTGCCAGCAGCCGCGAAACCACTGGCAATGAGCAGTTCTTC. It encodes CASSRETTGNEQFF.

The V call is TRBV25-1, the J call TRBJ2-7, with D tentatively TRBD1 (5 bases). The germline CDR1 and CDR2 sequences are MGHDK and SYGVNS. V was cut by 0 bases and J by 2 bases, with 11 bases left in between. The CDR3 length is 15 residues. The CDR3 DNA sequence: TGTGCCAGCAGTGAATATGGTCCGGACACCTACGAGCAGTACTTC. Translation gives CASSEYGPDTYEQYF.

This clonotype was observed a handful of times. This chain uses TRBV10-3 with TRBJ2-7, with 10 bases lining up with TRBD2. From germline, CDR1 is ENHRY and CDR2 SYGVKD. The trim removed 3 bases at V and 3 bases at J, leaving 11 bases unmatched. CDR3 length: 17 residues. CDR3 in DNA: TGTGCCATCAGTGACCACCATACTAGCGGGAAGGTCTACGAGCAGTACTTC. This gives the protein CAISDHHTSGKVYEQYF.

This clonotype has a count of ten or more. The chain carries TRBV20-1 and TRBJ2-7, with D possibly called TRBD1 or TRBD2 (5 bases each). Trimming cost V 0 bases and J 0 bases, with 9 bases left between them. The CDR3 runs 14 residues. Germline CDR1 DFQATT, CDR2 SNEGSKA (reference sequence). The CDR3 DNA is TGCAGTGCTAGAGATGGGGGAAGCTCCTACGAGCAGTACTTC. It translates to CSARDGGSSYEQYF.

This clonotype was observed a handful of times. The V and J genes are TRBV24-1 and TRBJ2-6; 7 nucleotides line up with TRBD1. V shed 3 bases and J 0 bases; nucleotides not matched to a gene: 4. Germline V gives CDR1 KGHDR, CDR2 SFDVKD. CDR3 length: 17 amino acids. The CDR3 DNA is TGTGCCACCAGTGATGGACAGGACCGCTCTGGGGCCAACGTCCTGACTTTC. Translation gives CATSDGQDRSGANVLTF.

This clonotype was counted at least ten times. CDR3 in amino acids: CASSHPGQGYEQYF. The CDR3 DNA follows: TGTGCCAGCAGCCACCCGGGACAGGGCTACGAGCAGTACTTC. The chain has TRBV3-1 and TRBJ2-7; TRBD1 matches at 9 bases. V trimming: 3 bases; J trimming: 3 bases; junction bases outside the gene matches: 3. Germline CDR1 reads LGHDT; CDR2 reads YNNKEL (reference sequence). The CDR3 consists of 14 residues.

Ten or more counts support this clonotype. This chain connects TRBV12-3 or TRBV12-4 to TRBJ2-2, with a tentative D call TRBD2 (6 bases). The CDR3 is 12 residues long. Trimming took 11 bases from V and 6 from J, leaving 13 bases between them. This chain's CDR3 is CAGSPGAGELFF. The CDR3 DNA is TGTGCCGGATCCCCGGGGGCCGGGGAGCTGTTTTTT.